The present T cell receptor beta chain was sequenced within a study of PD-1 blockade in classical Hodgkin lymphoma. The table came from immunoSEQ multiplex PCR; TCRdb's copy has only in-frame clones and leaves some out. Altogether 20,000 to 30,000 clones are present, 69% being singletons, with the ten largest covering about 3.6%. The germline gives CDR1 SGHVS, CDR2 FQNEAQ. This CDR3 contains 19 residues. J was trimmed by 1 base and V by 2 bases; bases with no gene match: 11. Following autologous stem cell transplantation, relapse occurred in every patient, and exposure to brentuximab vedotin varied. The gene calls are TRBV7-8 and TRBJ1-3; TRBD1 matches at 10 bases. The material sequenced was peripheral blood mononuclear cells (PBMCs), taken at baseline. The source is a human donor with classical Hodgkin lymphoma. The CDR3 reads CASSLPGTGDSSSGNTIYF. CDR3 in DNA: TGTGCCAGCAGCTTACCCGGGACAGGGGATAGCTCATCTGGAAACACCATATATTTT.